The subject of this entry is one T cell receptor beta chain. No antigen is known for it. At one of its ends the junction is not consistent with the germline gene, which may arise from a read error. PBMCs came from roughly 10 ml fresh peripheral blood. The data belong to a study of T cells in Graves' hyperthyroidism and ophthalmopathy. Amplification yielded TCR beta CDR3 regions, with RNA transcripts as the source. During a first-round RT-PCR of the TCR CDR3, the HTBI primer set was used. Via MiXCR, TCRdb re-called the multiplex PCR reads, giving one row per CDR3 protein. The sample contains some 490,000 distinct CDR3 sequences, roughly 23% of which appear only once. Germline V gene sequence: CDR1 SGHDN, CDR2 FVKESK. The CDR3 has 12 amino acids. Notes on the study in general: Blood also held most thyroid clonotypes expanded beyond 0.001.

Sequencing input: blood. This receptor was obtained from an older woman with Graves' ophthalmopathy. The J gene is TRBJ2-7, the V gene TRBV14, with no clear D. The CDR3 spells CASSQVPYVQYF. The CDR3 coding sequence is TGTGCCAGCAGCCAAGTCCCCTACGTGCAGTACTTC. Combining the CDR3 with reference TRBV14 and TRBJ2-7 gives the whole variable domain EAGVTQFPSHSVIEKGQTVTLRCDPISGHDNLYWYRRVMGKEIKFLLHFVKESKQDESGMPNNRFLAERTGGTYSTLKVQPAELEDSGVYFCASSQVPYVQYFGPGTRLTVT.